This T cell receptor (beta chain) was observed in a study of prognosis after radiotherapy for stage I lung cancer. On the study more broadly: Distant metastases struck several patients a median of roughly 7 months after radiotherapy; some 15 showed no significant progression. The study's findings and limits: Unique TCR clone counts were lower following stereotactic body radiation therapy (median around 10,000 versus 6,900).

This clonotype has a count of ten or more. Its target is not known. The germline V gene encodes CDR1 LGHNT and CDR2 FRNRAP. This CDR3 spans 21 amino acids. V dropped 1 base and J dropped 0; count of bases not matched to a gene: 12. Genomic DNA served as the source from which two-round multiplex PCR generated TCR beta CDR3 amplicons. Primers were specific to each TRBV and TRBJ gene in first-round PCR. MiXCR was run by TCRdb on the multiplex PCR reads, yielding one entry per CDR3 protein. This sample yields about 26,000 distinct CDR3 sequences, of which roughly 30% are seen a single time; roughly 35% belongs to the top ten.

Sequencing was performed on PBMCs, taken before or after stereotactic body radiation therapy (not recorded which). The chain carries TRBV12-5 and TRBJ2-2, with TRBD1 identical over 12 bases. This TCR came from a donor over 45 with non-small cell lung cancer. DNA of the CDR3: TGTGCTAGTGGTTTGGGGGGGGGACAGGGGGCAGTGAGCGCGAACACCGGGGAGCTGTTTTTT. Its protein product is CASGLGGGQGAVSANTGELFF.